This T cell receptor beta chain derives from a study of shared clonotypes between healthy human individuals (dated by TCRdb to between 2020 and 2021). Notes on the research overall: A few men and a couple of women, aged 18 to 49 years, made up the cohort. For each donor, CD4 naive and CD4 memory were each given three plates, CD8 naive was given two plates, and CD8 memory was given one plate. To estimate repertoire size and how much clonotypes are shared between individuals, the study performed deep sequencing of blood TCR repertoires from about five healthy adults. Libraries were prepared and TCR repertoires were sequenced by different laboratories using diverse techniques, in order to increase sequencing depth and limit assay-specific biases. Between about 0.94 and 8.9 billion PBMCs per donor were obtained by leukapheresis.

Overall study results and their limits: Because the study included only a small number of donors, the genetic and exposure-history diversity represented was limited. Larger estimated clonotype richness was generally found for naive subsets than for memory subsets. Pairwise subsampling indicated that sequencing depth was expected to affect the degree of clonotype sharing among donors. Sampling was limited to blood, and TCR repertoires in tissue likely differ from TCR repertoires in blood. Sharing across a handful of donors was observed for 4.5% to 6.5% of naive CD4, 3.5% of naive CD8, roughly 2.4% of memory CD4, and about 0.4% of memory CD8 clonotypes. Incomplete sequencing was indicated by rarefaction of sorted-subset datasets, despite the large sequencing depth. Higher generation probabilities were observed for clonotypes shared by all four sorted-subset donors than for non-shared clonotypes.

Using the deep immunoSEQ assay, multiplex PCR amplified TCR CDR3 regions from genomic DNA. Extracted genomic DNA from each cell subset was distributed evenly across all wells of several immunoSEQ 96-well plates, and each plate was treated as a replicate. For sorted subsets, about 220 ng of genomic DNA, equivalent to 25,000 to 35,000 T cell genomes, went into each replicate PCR. Purified libraries were quantified with a Qubit 3.0 fluorometer, sized on a Bioanalyzer 2100, and re-quantified with the KAPA Library Quantification kit. Every immunoSEQ 96-well plate was sequenced on a dedicated single-read 150-cycle Illumina NextSeq 550 flow cell. Processing in the source paper ran as follows. Because only junctional sequences without quality scores were contained in the immunoSEQ output, filtering matching that applied to full-length reads could not be performed. To assign V/J genes and CDR3, sequences were annotated against IMGT germline references using PyIR, a Python wrapper for IgBLAST v1.9. Reads with weak V/J assignments (E-value above 1e-6), missing CDR3, stop codons, out-of-frame junctions, or ambiguous translated residues were removed. V3J clonotypes were defined by identical inferred V gene, J gene, and CDR3 amino acid sequence. The percentage overlap between two repertoires was calculated by dividing the number of shared unique clonotypes by the size of the smaller repertoire. Repertoire richness was assessed with RTK rarefaction, the Chao1 estimator, and Recon v2.1 estimates of unobserved clonotypes. For all TCRbeta clonotypes obtained by the gDNA method from four donors, generation probabilities were computed with OLGA. In TCRdb, the immuneACCESS table is reduced to in-frame sequences with V and J assigned. These tables do not hold every clone; where another copy was compared, an unresolved V gene accounts for under half, and the others remain unexplained. For V, J and clone size, that table is used; D and trimming come from the DNA. The sample includes around 2.5 million clones, with more than 85% observed a single time. The ten largest clones add up to 0.36% of the sample.

A note on this clone: The antigen it recognizes is unknown. The input lacks base qualities; no much larger clone sits a single base away.

The donors were healthy, HIV-negative adults who had no recently reported acute infections or vaccinations. Every donor was a Caucasian adult living in Nashville, Tennessee, USA. Magnetic negative selection was used to enrich CD4+ T cells, after which naive cells were positively selected on CD45RA and the negative fraction became the memory subset. Blood was obtained by leukapheresis, after which PBMCs were separated by Ficoll-Histopaque density gradient centrifugation and cryopreserved in liquid nitrogen vapor phase. Analytical flow cytometry was used to check the purity and quantity of every magnetically sorted T cell population. Genomic DNA was isolated from every sorted fraction and measured by UV absorbance on a Nanodrop 2000c. The CDR1 and CDR2 encoded by the germline V gene are SNHLY and FYNNEI. V is pared back by 7 bases and J by 3 bases, with 18 bases lying between the germline termini. The cysteine opens and the phenylalanine closes a CDR3 of 15 amino acids. Only the CDR3 portion is preserved as DNA: 45 bases, with reading frame beginning at the first base.

This clonotype was obtained from a man younger than 35 in good health. Some clones in this sample may be carry-over from other donors' samples. This chain joins TRBV2 to TRBJ1-1; a weak D assignment points to TRBD1 (5 bases agree). Sequenced material: naive CD4+ T cells from PBMCs. In light of the paper, this sample's cell subset or site label describes: CD45RA+ positively selected. The DNA sequence reads TGTGCCAGCAAGACTATGGGCGGGGCCTACACTGAAGCTTTCTTT. Its protein reads: CASKTMGGAYTEAFF. Extended through the reference TRBV2 and TRBJ1-1 proteins, this CDR3 yields the full variable domain: EPEVTQTPSHQVTQMGQEVILRCVPISNHLYFYWYRQILGQKVEFLVSFYNNEISEKSEIFDDQFSVERPDGSNFTLKIRSTKLEDSAMYFCASKTMGGAYTEAFFGQGTRLTVV.